Sequencing of this T cell receptor (beta chain) was carried out in a study of blood T cell repertoires in COVID-19. For the study at large: In each case, the material was cDNA or gDNA derived from T cells, B-cell-depleted T cells, or PBMCs.

In the original analysis: Amplification with reference gene primers provided the estimates of nucleated cell counts. The protocol was immunoSEQ multiplex PCR, while the TCRdb copy is restricted to in-frame clones and leaves out a portion. For V, J and clone size, that table is used; D and trimming come from the DNA. This table has roughly 180,000 clones, 86% appearing once. CDR1 is MDHEN and CDR2 is SYDVKM in the germline V gene. The V gene end was trimmed by 9 bases and the J gene end by 1 base; junction bases not matched to a gene: 14. The CDR3 runs to 16 residues. This receptor was taken from a woman aged 25 to 39 who had recovered from COVID-19. The sample taken for sequencing was PBMCs or T cells enriched from blood (not recorded which). The chain employs TRBV28 and TRBJ1-2, with TRBD1 matching over 7 bases. CDR3 nucleotides: TGTGCCAGTAAGCCGGCATGGACAGGAAATAACTATGGCTACACCTTC. Translating gives CASKPAWTGNNYGYTF.